The 26 T cell receptor beta chains below all came from one sample that was sequenced in a study of T-cell memory formation after mild COVID-19. Each CDR3 protein is one row after TCRdb ran MiXCR on the 5' RACE reads. The sample gives over 250,000 distinct CDR3 sequences, more than 15% of which show up once; 22% is in the top ten. The material sequenced was PBMCs or a T cell subset sorted from them (not recorded which). The receptors come from a man aged 18 to 30 who had mild COVID-19 (a few samples of this study predate the infection). Cell type and time point are not known.

The table lists this clonotype with many counts. The chain employs TRBV30 and TRBJ2-7, with D perhaps matching TRBD2 (5 bases). Germline V gives CDR1 GTSNPN, CDR2 SVGIG (reference sequence). There are 15 residues in the CDR3. V lost 1 base to trimming and J lost 4 bases, with 17 bases between them. In DNA form, the CDR3 reads TGTGCCTGGAGTGCTGGACTCCCAGTGATTTACGAGCAGTACTTC. Protein: CAWSAGLPVIYEQYF. Filled out from reference TRBV30 and TRBJ2-7, the complete variable domain reads SQTIHQWPATLVQPVGSPLSLECTVEGTSNPNLYWYRQAAGRGLQLLFYSVGIGQISSEVPQNLSASRPQDRQFILSSKKLLLSDSGFYLCAWSAGLPVIYEQYFGPGTRLTVT.

V gene TRBV5-1 combines with J gene TRBJ2-5, with 9 bases lining up with TRBD1. This CDR3 region has 15 residues. Trimming at V came to 4 bases and at J to 4 bases, leaving 8 bases not matched to a gene. The germline V gene has CDR1 SGHRS and CDR2 YFSETQ. The CDR3 sequence is CASSPYRGLGETQYF. In DNA, the CDR3 is TGCGCCAGCAGCCCCTACAGGGGGCTAGGAGAGACCCAGTACTTC.

This clonotype was picked up a small number of times. The genes are TRBV5-6 and TRBJ1-6; D may be TRBD1 (6 bases). The CDR3 sequence is 12 residues long. V dropped 6 bases and J dropped 10 bases, with 11 bases sitting between them. Germline assignment: CDR1 SGHDT and CDR2 YYEEEE. The CDR3 spells CASNWGGSPLHF. The CDR3 bases are TGTGCCAGCAATTGGGGGGGCTCACCCCTCCACTTT. Filled out from reference TRBV5-6 and TRBJ1-6, the complete variable domain reads DAGVTQSPTHLIKTRGQQVTLRCSPKSGHDTVSWYQQALGQGPQFIFQYYEEEERQRGNFPDRFSGHQFPNYSSELNVNALLLGDSALYLCASNWGGSPLHFGNGTRLTVT.

The chain couples TRBV6-2 or TRBV6-3 to TRBJ2-7, with 8 bases fitting TRBD2. There are 15 residues in the CDR3. The trim removed 0 bases at V and 4 bases at J, leaving 5 bases unmatched. Germline values: CDR1 MNHEY, CDR2 SVGEGT. In nucleotides, the CDR3 is TGTGCCAGCAGTTACTCCTCGGCGGGGGGTTACGAGCAGTACGTC. It is translated as CASSYSSAGGYEQYV.

This chain uses TRBV7-2 with TRBJ2-6; D might be TRBD2 (6 bases). The germline V gene encodes CDR1 SGHTA and CDR2 FQGNSA. V lost 2 bases to trimming and J lost 0 bases, with 11 bases between them. The CDR3 is made up of 17 amino acids. The chain's CDR3 is CASSLTAGYSGANVLTF. CDR3 DNA sequence: TGTGCCAGCAGCTTAACAGCGGGTTACTCTGGGGCCAACGTCCTGACTTTC.

The CDR3 region is CASSLQSAATNEKLFF. The CDR3 DNA reads TGCGCCAGCAGCTTGCAGTCAGCAGCAACTAATGAAAAACTGTTTTTT. This chain uses TRBV5-1 with TRBJ1-4; D is uncertain. Trimming cost V 1 base and J 0 bases, with 10 bases left between them. The CDR3 is 16 residues long. Per germline, CDR1 SGHRS and CDR2 YFSETQ.

This clonotype was observed at least ten times. The rearrangement links TRBV4-3 to TRBJ2-2; D call uncertain. CDR1 and CDR2 (germline): LGHNA, YSLEER. The CDR3 spans 18 residues. The V and J ends lost 1 base and 0 bases respectively, with 15 bases between them. CDR3 protein: CASSQALVGAANTGELFF. The DNA for the CDR3 is TGCGCCAGCAGCCAAGCCCTCGTAGGCGCCGCGAACACCGGGGAGCTGTTTTTT.

This clonotype was counted at least ten times. The chain has TRBV7-2 and TRBJ2-4, with D unclear. Germline CDR1 and CDR2: SGHTA and FQGNSA. Trimming left V 5 bases short and J 11 bases short, with 16 bases between. The CDR3 is 13 amino acids. CDR3 in DNA: TGTGCCAGCAGCCCGAATCTACCAAAGGTTCAGTACTTC. It codes for CASSPNLPKVQYF.

This sequence joins TRBV20-1 and TRBJ2-7; D may correspond to TRBD1 or TRBD2 (6 bases each). The germline CDR1 and CDR2 sequences are DFQATT and SNEGSKA (reference sequence). The CDR3 is made up of 15 amino acids. V lost 3 bases, J lost 0 bases, and 15 bases lay in between. The CDR3 here is CSARDRGPSSYEQYF. CDR3 nucleotide sequence: TGCAGTGCTAGGGATCGGGGGCCGAGCTCCTACGAGCAGTACTTC.

The genes are TRBV11-2 and TRBJ2-3; 9 nucleotides match TRBD2. Germline-derived CDR1 and CDR2 are SGHAT and FQNNGV. The CDR3 contains 16 residues. V trimming: 5 bases; J trimming: 6 bases; junction bases outside the gene matches: 12. Written as DNA, the CDR3 is TGTGCCAGCAGCCAGGGACTAGCTCTCGGGAGGGATACGCAGTATTTT. It specifies CASSQGLALGRDTQYF.

This clonotype was counted only a few times. DNA for the CDR3: TGCGCCAGCAGCTTGGCAGGGAGCGCCACCTACAATGAGCAGTTCTTC. This sequence encodes CASSLAGSATYNEQFF. The J gene is TRBJ2-1, the V gene TRBV5-1, with D tentatively TRBD1 or TRBD2 (5 bases each). V was cut by 0 bases and J by 2 bases, with 12 bases left in between. This CDR3 contains 16 residues. Looked up from germline, CDR1 is SGHRS and CDR2 is YFSETQ.

The chain combines TRBV29-1 with TRBJ2-1; D tentatively fits TRBD1 or TRBD2 (5 bases each). CDR3 length: 19 residues. Germline V gene sequence: CDR1 SQVTM, CDR2 ANQGSEA. Deletions cut 4 bases from V and 0 bases from J, with 25 bases between. CDR3 sequence reads: CSVARPGRGTVSSYNEQFF. Here the CDR3 DNA reads TGCAGCGTTGCCCGCCCCGGGCGTGGGACCGTGAGCTCCTACAATGAGCAGTTCTTC.

This clonotype was seen a handful of times. The J gene is TRBJ1-2, the V gene TRBV4-1, with D possibly TRBD1 on 5 matching bases. This CDR3 region has 14 residues. Per germline, CDR1 MGHRA and CDR2 YSYEKL. V was cut by 3 bases and J by 8 bases, with 16 bases left in between. This CDR3 reads CASSHRDSATGYTF. Written as DNA, the CDR3 is TGCGCCAGCAGCCACAGAGACAGTGCAACCGGCTACACCTTC.

In this sample, this clonotype turned up a few times. The genes are TRBV5-6 and TRBJ1-2; D ambiguous. The CDR3 has 10 amino acids. V shed 4 bases and J shed 8 bases, with 6 bases lying between them. CDR1 SGHDT and CDR2 YYEEEE come from the germline V gene. CDR3 bases: TGTGCCAGCAGCGTACGGGGCTACACCTTC. Amino acids: CASSVRGYTF.

This clonotype was found many times. The chain carries TRBV7-2 and TRBJ2-1; 14 bases are shared with TRBD2. CDR1 and CDR2 from the germline V gene are SGHTA and FQGNSA. The CDR3 is 15 amino acids. Unmatched junction bases numbered 4, after V lost 5 bases and J lost 7 bases. CDR3 sequence reads: CASSAGLAGGNEQFF. The CDR3 DNA sequence: TGTGCCAGCAGCGCCGGACTAGCGGGGGGAAATGAGCAGTTCTTC.

This chain joins TRBV30 and TRBJ1-1; D remains ambiguous. Trimming removed 3 bases from V and 3 bases from J, with 14 bases in between. Germline CDR1 is GTSNPN and CDR2 is SVGIG (reference sequence). The CDR3 length is 14 residues. CDR3 DNA: TGTGCCTGGAGATCCCTCCCCACGGACACTGAAGCTTTCTTT. Its protein product is CAWRSLPTDTEAFF.

This clonotype was found a few times. The chain has TRBV10-3 and TRBJ2-5; TRBD2 aligns across 7 bases. V was clipped by 3 bases and J by 0 bases; unmatched bases: 7. Germline V gene lookup returns CDR1 ENHRY and CDR2 SYGVKD. The CDR3 extends over 16 amino acids. The CDR3, as DNA: TGTGCCATCAGTGAACGGATGGGGGGGTACCAAGAGACCCAGTACTTC. This codes for CAISERMGGYQETQYF.

The table lists this clonotype with a few counts. The rearrangement joins TRBV5-1 to TRBJ2-1; the match to TRBD1 covers 7 bases. Germline V gives CDR1 SGHRS, CDR2 YFSETQ. The length of the CDR3 is 15 residues. J lost 8 bases, V lost 2 bases, and 10 bases had no gene match. The CDR3 spells CASSFGQAAGDEQFF. For the CDR3, the DNA is TGCGCCAGCAGCTTTGGACAGGCCGCTGGGGATGAGCAGTTCTTC.

This clonotype was seen a few times. The chain links TRBV6-5 to TRBJ1-2; no clear D. CDR1 and CDR2 from the germline V gene are MNHEY and SVGAGI. Trimming took 6 bases from V and 4 from J, leaving 9 bases between them. The CDR3 totals 12 residues. CDR3 region: CASRNWVYGYTF. The CDR3 bases are TGTGCCAGCAGAAACTGGGTCTATGGCTACACCTTC.

This clonotype was picked up many times. The rearrangement joins TRBV12-3 or TRBV12-4 to TRBJ2-1; the match to TRBD1 covers 9 bases. The V segment lost 5 bases and the J segment 4 bases; nucleotides outside the gene matches: 3. The CDR3 runs 14 residues. Here the CDR3 reads CASSMDRGYNEQFF. The CDR3, as DNA: TGTGCCAGCAGTATGGACAGGGGATACAATGAGCAGTTCTTC.

The chain is built from TRBV6-5 and TRBJ2-7; maybe TRBD2 (6 bases). CDR3 length: 16 residues. Germline CDR1 reads MNHEY; CDR2 reads SVGAGI. Trimming removed 2 bases from V and 4 bases from J, with 18 bases in between. The CDR3 sequence: CASSYLDEAGGYEQYF. DNA of the CDR3: TGTGCCAGCAGTTACCTAGATGAGGCAGGAGGGTACGAGCAGTACTTC.

The chain is built from TRBV30 and TRBJ1-1, with a possible D match to TRBD1 (6 bases). The V gene lost 5 bases and the J gene lost 4 bases, with 17 bases spanning the gap. CDR1 is GTSNPN, CDR2 SVGIG, per germline (reference sequence). The CDR3 covers 14 residues. The DNA for the CDR3 is TGTGCCTGGGCCAAAGGCCTAGGGGGCACTGAAGCTTTCTTT. Translation gives CAWAKGLGGTEAFF.

V usage is TRBV4-3 and J usage is TRBJ2-1, with no clear D. Looked up from germline, CDR1 is LGHNA and CDR2 is YSLEER. The V and J ends lost 0 bases and 8 bases respectively, with 5 bases between them. The CDR3 runs to 12 residues. The CDR3 DNA follows: TGCGCCAGCAGCCAAGATTTTTATGAGCAGTTCTTC. This codes for CASSQDFYEQFF.

The chain joins TRBV11-3 to TRBJ2-5; the match to TRBD1 covers 10 bases. Germline lookup yields CDR1 SGHNT and CDR2 YENEEA. V shed 5 bases, J shed 5 bases, and the junction held 8 bases outside the gene matches. This CDR3 comprises 15 residues. DNA for the CDR3: TGTGCCAGCAGCCCACGGACAGGGGGTATGGAGACCCAGTACTTC. Its translation: CASSPRTGGMETQYF. Looking up the rest from reference TRBV11-3 and TRBJ2-5 gives the full variable domain: EAGVVQSPRYKIIEKKQPVAFWCNPISGHNTLYWYLQNLGQGPELLIRYENEEAVDDSQLPKDRFSAERLKGVDSTLKIQPAELGDSAVYLCASSPRTGGMETQYFGPGTRLLVL.

This sequence joins TRBV20-1 and TRBJ2-3, with unresolved D. CDR3 size: 11 residues. The germline V and J ends were trimmed by 5 bases and 2 bases, with 5 bases remaining between them. CDR1 DFQATT and CDR2 SNEGSKA come from the germline V gene (reference sequence). CDR3 bases: TGCAGTGCTGGAAACACAGATACGCAGTATTTT. Amino acid sequence: CSAGNTDTQYF.

This clonotype was seen many times. J is TRBJ2-1 and V is TRBV5-1, with 8 nucleotides matching TRBD2. The V and J ends lost 4 bases and 8 bases, in that order; junction bases with no gene match: 8. Per germline, CDR1 SGHRS and CDR2 YFSETQ. CDR3 length equals 14 residues. The CDR3: CASSNTGGGDEQFF. The DNA of the CDR3 is TGCGCCAGCAGCAACACCGGGGGGGGCGATGAGCAGTTCTTC.